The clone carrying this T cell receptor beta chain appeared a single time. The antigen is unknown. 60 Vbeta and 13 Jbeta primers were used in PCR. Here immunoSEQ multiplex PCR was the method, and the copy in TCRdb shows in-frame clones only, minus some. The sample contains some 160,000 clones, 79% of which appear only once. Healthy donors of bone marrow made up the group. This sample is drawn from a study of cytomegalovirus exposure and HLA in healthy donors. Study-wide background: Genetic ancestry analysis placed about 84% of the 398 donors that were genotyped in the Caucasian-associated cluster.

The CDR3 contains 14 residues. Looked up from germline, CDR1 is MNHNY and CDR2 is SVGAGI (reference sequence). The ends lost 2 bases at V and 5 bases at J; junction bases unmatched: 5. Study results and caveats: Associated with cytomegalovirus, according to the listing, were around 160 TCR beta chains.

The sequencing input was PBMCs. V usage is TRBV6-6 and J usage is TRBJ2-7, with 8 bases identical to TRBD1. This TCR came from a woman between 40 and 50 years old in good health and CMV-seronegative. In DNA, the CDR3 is TGTGCCAGCAGTTACGTGACAGGGGCAAACGAGCAGTACTTC. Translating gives CASSYVTGANEQYF.